The present TCR beta chain was sequenced within a study of technical replicates of blood from a handful of donors. Measured with immunoSEQ multiplex PCR; TCRdb has only the in-frame clones, and not every one. The sample lists tens of thousands of clones, almost 97% seen once, with 0.15% to 0.25% in the top ten. The sequenced material came from T cells isolated from PBMCs. This receptor was identified in a human donor in good health.

The CDR3 region is CASSLIAGGIINYNEQFF. CDR3 sequence (DNA): TGTGCCAGCAGTTTAATAGCGGGAGGGATTATTAACTACAATGAGCAGTTCTTC. The V call is TRBV28, the J call TRBJ2-1; 11 nucleotides agree with TRBD2. The germline V gene encodes CDR1 MDHEN and CDR2 SYDVKM. With 2 bases clipped from V and 3 bases from J, the junction kept 9 bases outside the gene matches. The CDR3 is 18 residues long. The whole variable domain, filled in from reference TRBV28 and TRBJ2-1, reads DVKVTQSSRYLVKRTGEKVFLECVQDMDHENMFWYRQDPGLGLRLIYFSYDVKMKEKGDIPEGYSVSREKKERFSLILESASTNQTSMYLCASSLIAGGIINYNEQFFGPGTRLTVL.